This TCR beta chain stems from a study of blood T cell repertoires in COVID-19. About the research overall: From T cells, B-cell-depleted T cells, or PBMCs came the material, which was cDNA or gDNA.

The protocol was immunoSEQ multiplex PCR, while the TCRdb copy is restricted to in-frame clones and leaves out a portion. The table includes fewer than 350,000 clones, around 90% detected once. CDR1 and CDR2 (germline): SGHTA, FQGNSA. There are 15 residues in the CDR3. V shed 4 bases, J shed 3 bases, and the junction held 8 bases outside the gene matches. Ages ranged from about 18 to 100 years, with residence in fewer than 25 US areas. Cohort assignment relied on participant-reported clinical history. Resolution of symptoms, clearance, or two negative PCRs was present in recovered Cohort 3 donors. This chain connects TRBV7-2 to TRBJ2-7; TRBD1 matches at 8 bases. The clonotype comes from a man aged 60 to 69 who had recovered from COVID-19. The source material was PBMCs or T cells enriched from blood (not recorded which). The CDR3 DNA sequence: TGTGCCAGCAGCTCCCCTAGGACAGGGTACTACGAGCAGTACTTC. Its translation is CASSSPRTGYYEQYF.